Listed below are T cell receptor beta chains from one sample, sequenced in a study of T cell responses to AZD1222 COVID-19 vaccine. Profiling relied on immunoSEQ multiplex PCR, and the TCRdb table lists in-frame clones only, not all of them. The table shows 90,000 to 120,000 clones, with roughly 90% occurring only once. The source was peripheral blood, collected on day 0 of AZD1222 vaccination. These receptors all stem from an adult in good health. Both conserved end residues are part of each CDR3. A D gene is named only where the DNA matches it firmly. Expanded clones get a size class; other rows say once, few or many, or leave the size out.

CDR3nt: TGTGCCTGGAGTGTTGGGGCTAGCAATCAGCCCCAGCATTTT; CDR3aa: CAWSVGASNQPQHF; j_gene: TRBJ1-5; abundance: NA; d_gene: NA; v_gene: TRBV30; len: 14
CDR3nt: TGTGCCAGCAGTCTGAGACAGGGGTCTAATGAAAAACTGTTTTTT; CDR3aa: CASSLRQGSNEKLFF; j_gene: TRBJ1-4; abundance: NA; d_gene: TRBD1; v_gene: TRBV28; len: 15
CDR3nt: TGTGCCAGCTCACCACGGGGGCAGCCCCAGCATTTT; CDR3aa: CASSPRGQPQHF; j_gene: TRBJ1-5; abundance: NA; d_gene: NA; v_gene: TRBV18; len: 12
CDR3nt: TGTGCCAGCAGCCGGGGGAACACCATATATTTT; CDR3aa: CASSRGNTIYF; j_gene: TRBJ1-3; abundance: NA; d_gene: NA; v_gene: TRBV5-6; len: 11
CDR3nt: TGTGCCAGCAGCCGCCGGGAGGAAGAGACCCAGTACTTC; CDR3aa: CASSRREEETQYF; j_gene: TRBJ2-5; abundance: NA; d_gene: TRBD2; v_gene: TRBV7-2; len: 13
CDR3nt: TGCGCCAGCAGCCAAGATGGCGGACCCTACAATGAGCAGTTCTTC; CDR3aa: CASSQDGGPYNEQFF; j_gene: TRBJ2-1; abundance: once; d_gene: NA; v_gene: TRBV4-3; len: 15
CDR3nt: TGCGCCAGCAGCTTGGCCGCTCGAGGAGGCGCCGGGGAGCTGTTTTTT; CDR3aa: CASSLAARGGAGELFF; j_gene: TRBJ2-2; abundance: once; d_gene: NA; v_gene: TRBV5-1; len: 16
CDR3nt: TGCGCCAGCAGCCAAGAACGCAGACTAGCGGGTCCCAATGAGCAGTTCTTC; CDR3aa: CASSQERRLAGPNEQFF; j_gene: TRBJ2-1; abundance: NA; d_gene: TRBD2; v_gene: TRBV4-3; len: 17
CDR3nt: TGTGCCAGCAGCCCAGGGGACGGAGGAAACACCATATATTTT; CDR3aa: CASSPGDGGNTIYF; j_gene: TRBJ1-3; abundance: NA; d_gene: NA; v_gene: TRBV3-1/TRBV3-2; len: 14
CDR3nt: TGTGCCAGCAGCCAGGACCTAGCGGGCGCAGATACGCAGTATTTT; CDR3aa: CASSQDLAGADTQYF; j_gene: TRBJ2-3; abundance: NA; d_gene: TRBD2; v_gene: TRBV3-1/TRBV3-2; len: 15
CDR3nt: TGTGCCAGCAGCCCTCAGGGGGCGGGGGGCTACGAGCAGTACTTC; CDR3aa: CASSPQGAGGYEQYF; j_gene: TRBJ2-7; abundance: NA; d_gene: NA; v_gene: TRBV28; len: 15
CDR3nt: TGTGCCAGCAGCTTCGACAGGGTTGCTTTCTTT; CDR3aa: CASSFDRVAFF; j_gene: TRBJ1-1; abundance: NA; d_gene: TRBD1; v_gene: TRBV11-3; len: 11
CDR3nt: TGTGCCAGCAGCTTAGGGCAGGGGTTGAATCAGCCCCAGCATTTT; CDR3aa: CASSLGQGLNQPQHF; j_gene: TRBJ1-5; abundance: once; d_gene: NA; v_gene: TRBV7-9; len: 15
CDR3nt: TGTGCCAGCAGTTTTCGACGGCTAGCGGGAGTGAATGAGCAGTTCTTC; CDR3aa: CASSFRRLAGVNEQFF; j_gene: TRBJ2-1; abundance: NA; d_gene: TRBD2; v_gene: TRBV28; len: 16
CDR3nt: TGTGCCAGCAGTAGGGGAGGGCCTTGGGATGAGCAGTTCTTC; CDR3aa: CASSRGGPWDEQFF; j_gene: TRBJ2-1; abundance: NA; d_gene: TRBD2; v_gene: TRBV7-3; len: 14
CDR3nt: TGCGCCAGCAGCTTGGAGACAGGTTATTCACCCCTCCACTTT; CDR3aa: CASSLETGYSPLHF; j_gene: TRBJ1-6; abundance: NA; d_gene: NA; v_gene: TRBV5-1; len: 14
CDR3nt: TGTGCCAGCAGCTTGGTGGCGGGAGGCTCGAACGAGCAGTACTTC; CDR3aa: CASSLVAGGSNEQYF; j_gene: TRBJ2-7; abundance: NA; d_gene: TRBD2; v_gene: TRBV5-4; len: 15
CDR3nt: TGTGCCAGTAGTATAGGCAGGGGGTTTAGCACAGATACGCAGTATTTT; CDR3aa: CASSIGRGFSTDTQYF; j_gene: TRBJ2-3; abundance: NA; d_gene: TRBD1; v_gene: TRBV19; len: 16